This entry lists 30 T cell receptor beta chains sequenced from one sample in a study of blood T cell repertoires in COVID-19. Sequencing used immunoSEQ multiplex PCR; TCRdb keeps in-frame clones, though not all of them. The profile covers about 300,000 clones, with roughly 89% appearing a single time and about 1.7% taken by the ten largest. What was sequenced was PBMCs or T cells enriched from blood (not recorded which). The source is a woman aged 40 to 50 who had recovered from COVID-19.

This clone was picked up one time. The rearrangement joins TRBV11-2 to TRBJ2-5; 13 bases line up with TRBD2. V shed 4 bases and J 4 bases; nucleotides not matched to a gene: 3. Germline values: CDR1 SGHAT, CDR2 FQNNGV. The CDR3 contains 15 residues. The chain's CDR3 is CASSSGLAGRETQYF. In nucleotides, the CDR3 is TGTGCCAGCAGCTCGGGACTAGCGGGGAGAGAGACCCAGTACTTC.

The chain has TRBV6-1 and TRBJ1-6; D gene uncertain. The germline V gene encodes CDR1 MNHNS and CDR2 SASEGT. V gave up 3 bases and J gave up 4 bases, with 10 bases separating them. This CDR3 has 15 amino acids. CDR3 DNA sequence: TGTGCCAGCAGTGACAGGCCGCTGTATAATTCACCCCTCCACTTT. Translated, it gives CASSDRPLYNSPLHF.

This chain joins TRBV25-1 and TRBJ1-1; D remains ambiguous. The CDR3 is made up of 14 amino acids. Germline CDR1 is MGHDK and CDR2 is SYGVNS. V lost 1 base, J lost 3 bases, and 9 bases lay in between. The DNA of the CDR3 is TGTGCCAGCAGTGAATCGGCAGGCTACACTGAAGCTTTCTTT. Translated: CASSESAGYTEAFF.

The chain links TRBV7-2 to TRBJ1-6; TRBD1 might be the D (5 bases). V was shortened by 5 bases and J by 2 bases, with 13 bases between the two germline ends. Germline V gene data show CDR1 as SGHTA and CDR2 as FQGNSA. CDR3 length equals 16 residues. The CDR3 DNA reads TGTGCCAGCAGCCCCCAATTCAGGGCCTATAATTCACCCCTCCACTTT. Translation gives CASSPQFRAYNSPLHF.

This rearrangement joins TRBV6-2 or TRBV6-3 to TRBJ2-2, with TRBD1 matching 10 bases. The germline V gene encodes CDR1 MNHEY and CDR2 SVGEGT. CDR3 length: 17 residues. The junction had 6 bases not matched to a gene; V was cut back by 5 bases and J by 0 bases. CDR3 nucleotide sequence: TGTGCCAGCAGTGGTTGGGGACAGGGGACGAACACCGGGGAGCTGTTTTTT. Translated: CASSGWGQGTNTGELFF.

The genes are TRBV3-1 (or the pseudogene TRBV3-2) and TRBJ1-1, with 7 bases fitting TRBD1. The CDR3 extends over 15 amino acids. CDR1 and CDR2 from the germline V gene are LGHDT and YNNKEL (reference sequence). V lost 1 base, J lost 6 bases, and 8 bases stayed unmatched. Written as DNA, the CDR3 is TGTGCCAGCAGCCAAGTAGGGGGCCGGCGGGCTGAAGCTTTCTTT. As protein: CASSQVGGRRAEAFF.

The J gene is TRBJ2-2, the V gene TRBV9, with D unclear. Germline CDR1 is SGDLS and CDR2 is YYNGEE. Trimming stripped 0 bases from V and 0 bases from J, with 6 bases between. CDR3 length: 15 residues. CDR3: CASSVVAANTGELFF. The CDR3 region has the DNA TGTGCCAGCAGCGTAGTTGCGGCGAACACCGGGGAGCTGTTTTTT.

The rearrangement joins TRBV30 to TRBJ2-3; TRBD2 aligns across 8 bases. Trimming cost V 3 bases and J 7 bases; bases outside gene matches: 12. CDR1 and CDR2 (germline): GTSNPN, SVGIG (reference sequence). The CDR3 totals 15 residues. CDR3 DNA: TGTGCCTGGAGCGGCAATACTTTAGCGGGAAATACGCAGTATTTT. It yields the protein CAWSGNTLAGNTQYF.

This chain joins TRBV2 and TRBJ2-7; no definite D call. The CDR3 runs to 14 residues. V was clipped by 9 bases and J by 2 bases, with 17 bases between them. CDR1 SNHLY and CDR2 FYNNEI come from the germline V gene. The CDR3 protein is CARTPPASPYEQYF. CDR3 DNA sequence: TGTGCCAGAACCCCGCCGGCTAGTCCCTACGAGCAGTACTTC. The variable domain in full, with the rest retrieved from reference TRBV2 and TRBJ2-7, is EPEVTQTPSHQVTQMGQEVILRCVPISNHLYFYWYRQILGQKVEFLVSFYNNEISEKSEIFDDQFSVERPDGSNFTLKIRSTKLEDSAMYFCARTPPASPYEQYFGPGTRLTVT.

This clone showed up just once. The chain is built from TRBV29-1 and TRBJ2-3; no clear D gene. The V and J ends lost 1 base and 0 bases respectively, with 11 bases between them. Germline lookup yields CDR1 SQVTM and CDR2 ANQGSEA. The CDR3 has 15 residues. The CDR3 spells CSVEGTSPSTDTQYF. CDR3 DNA sequence: TGCAGCGTTGAAGGCACTTCCCCTAGCACAGATACGCAGTATTTT.

The chain is built from TRBV9 and TRBJ2-7, with TRBD2 matching over 7 bases. The CDR3 sequence is 15 residues long. With 0 bases clipped from V and 8 bases from J, the junction kept 11 bases outside the gene matches. Per germline, CDR1 SGDLS and CDR2 YYNGEE. This CDR3 reads CASSVASEGGNQQYF. The CDR3, as DNA: TGTGCCAGCAGCGTAGCTTCGGAGGGAGGGAATCAGCAGTACTTC.

A few counts support this clone. The CDR3 sequence is CASSLSRPPTNEKLFF. CDR3 sequence (DNA): TGTGCCAGCAGTTTATCGAGGCCGCCAACTAATGAAAAACTGTTTTTT. The chain employs TRBV27 and TRBJ1-4; D unresolved. The V gene lost 0 bases and the J gene lost 0 bases, with 8 bases spanning the gap. CDR1 and CDR2 (germline): MNHEY, SMNVEV (reference sequence). This CDR3 contains 16 residues.

The chain carries TRBV18 and TRBJ2-1; 9 bases are a match to TRBD1. CDR1 is KGHSH and CDR2 is LQKENI in the germline V gene. The length of the CDR3 is 15 residues. V dropped 2 bases and J dropped 5; count of bases not matched to a gene: 4. In nucleotides, the CDR3 is TGTGCCAGCTCACCATCCAGGACAGGGGACAATGAGCAGTTCTTC. It is translated as CASSPSRTGDNEQFF.

The V call is TRBV4-1, the J call TRBJ2-7; 11 bases are a match to TRBD2. V was clipped by 4 bases and J by 3 bases; unmatched bases: 11. Germline lookup yields CDR1 MGHRA and CDR2 YSYEKL. This CDR3 has 17 amino acids. The DNA of the CDR3 is TGCGCCAGCAGCCCCTCTGCCGGGACTAGCGGATACTACGAGCAGTACTTC. It translates to CASSPSAGTSGYYEQYF.

As concerns this clone: Distinct nucleotide sequences in the sample also encode this CDR3. This rearrangement joins TRBV12-3 or TRBV12-4 to TRBJ1-2; D gene uncertain. This CDR3 comprises 13 residues. V was trimmed by 3 bases and J by 1 base, leaving 6 bases between them. CDR3 DNA sequence: TGTGCCAGCAGTTTTAGTGGTAACTATGGCTACACCTTC. As protein: CASSFSGNYGYTF.

Regarding this clone: Other DNA sequences in the same sample also yield this CDR3. The rearrangement joins TRBV6-5 to TRBJ1-1; 8 bases match TRBD1. The J segment lost 3 bases and the V segment lost 6 bases, leaving 0 bases of the junction unmatched. This CDR3 region has 12 residues. The germline V gene has CDR1 MNHEY and CDR2 SVGAGI. The CDR3 here is CASRQGDTEAFF. The CDR3 DNA follows: TGTGCCAGCAGACAGGGGGACACTGAAGCTTTCTTT.

The CDR3 reads CASSDGGIGSEKLFF. The DNA for the CDR3 is TGTGCCAGCAGCGACGGGGGGATCGGTTCTGAAAAACTGTTTTTT. The J gene is TRBJ1-4, the V gene TRBV7-9, with D maybe TRBD1 (5 bases). Germline values: CDR1 SEHNR, CDR2 FQNEAQ (reference sequence). CDR3 length: 15 residues. Trimming shortened V by 5 bases and J by 7 bases, and 17 bases separated the two germline ends.

V gene TRBV6-5 combines with J gene TRBJ1-1; 7 bases line up with TRBD1. V dropped 6 bases and J dropped 7; count of bases not matched to a gene: 8. The germline V gene has CDR1 MNHEY and CDR2 SVGAGI. This CDR3 region has 13 residues. The CDR3: CASRPEYRGEAFF. The DNA of the CDR3 is TGTGCCAGCAGGCCAGAATACAGGGGTGAAGCTTTCTTT.

The V call is TRBV2, the J call TRBJ2-1; 14 nucleotides align to TRBD2. V trimming: 6 bases; J trimming: 10 bases; junction bases outside the gene matches: 11. Germline CDR1 SNHLY, CDR2 FYNNEI. The length of the CDR3 is 16 residues. The CDR3 protein is CASSVGLAGGRGEQFF. In DNA, the CDR3 is TGTGCCAGCAGCGTTGGACTAGCGGGGGGCCGAGGGGAGCAGTTCTTC.

The V and J genes are TRBV5-1 and TRBJ2-5; TRBD2 matches at 9 bases. After removal of 4 bases from V and 5 bases from J, the junction contained 6 bases not matched to a gene. CDR3 length equals 14 residues. Germline V gene lookup returns CDR1 SGHRS and CDR2 YFSETQ. The CDR3, as DNA: TGCGCCAGCAGCCAGGGACTAGCCGAGGAGACCCAGTACTTC. It encodes CASSQGLAEETQYF.

This chain connects TRBV7-8 to TRBJ1-1; D is possibly TRBD1 (5 bases). This CDR3 spans 15 amino acids. V was cut by 2 bases and J by 1 base, with 11 bases left in between. Germline lookup yields CDR1 SGHVS and CDR2 FQNEAQ. The DNA for the CDR3 is TGTGCCAGCAGCTTATCTCCAGGGCCGAACACTGAAGCTTTCTTT. Its translation is CASSLSPGPNTEAFF.

V is TRBV6-5 and J is TRBJ1-3; a possible D gene is TRBD1 (5 bases). The V end lost 8 bases, the J end lost 3 bases, and 17 bases lay between the germline ends. CDR3 length: 15 amino acids. Per germline, CDR1 MNHEY and CDR2 SVGAGI. The CDR3 DNA reads as TGTGCCAGCGCTAGACAGCTTCCAAATGGAAACACCATATATTTT. Its translation: CASARQLPNGNTIYF.

The gene calls are TRBV18 and TRBJ1-1, with TRBD1 identical over 7 bases. Trimming took 5 bases from V and 0 from J; bases not matched to a gene: 6. The CDR3 totals 15 residues. Per the germline V gene, CDR1 is KGHSH and CDR2 is LQKENI. CDR3 nucleotides: TGTGCCAGCTCAGGAAAGACAGGGTTGAACACTGAAGCTTTCTTT. Its translation: CASSGKTGLNTEAFF. Full variable domain (remainder filled in from reference TRBV18 and TRBJ1-1): NAGVMQNPRHLVRRRGQEARLRCSPMKGHSHVYWYRQLPEEGLKFMVYLQKENIIDESGMPKERFSAEFPKEGPSILRIQQVVRGDSAAYFCASSGKTGLNTEAFFGQGTRLTVV.

This chain uses TRBV5-1 with TRBJ1-3; 7 bases are shared with TRBD1. V was pared by 4 bases and J by 0 bases, with 7 bases of the junction left unmatched. The CDR3 consists of 16 residues. CDR1 and CDR2 from the germline V gene are SGHRS and YFSETQ. The CDR3: CASSPHTGDSGNTIYF. CDR3 nucleotides: TGCGCCAGCAGCCCCCATACAGGGGACTCTGGAAACACCATATATTTT.

The chain links TRBV21-1 to TRBJ1-2. TRBV21-1 is noted as a pseudogene. The CDR3 runs to 14 residues. The CDR3: CASSRDCPIRGYTF. The CDR3 DNA follows: TGTGCCAGCAGCAGAGATTGCCCGATCCGGGGCTACACCTTC.

A few counts support this clone. The V and J genes are TRBV27 and TRBJ1-4, with D tentatively TRBD1 (5 bases). The CDR3 covers 13 residues. Deletions cut 3 bases from V and 4 bases from J, with 6 bases between. Germline V gives CDR1 MNHEY, CDR2 SMNVEV (reference sequence). CDR3 loop: CASSFQGNEKLFF. The CDR3 nucleotides are TGTGCCAGCAGTTTCCAGGGTAATGAAAAACTGTTTTTT.

The chain links TRBV7-9 to TRBJ1-2; D uncertain. V was pared by 0 bases and J by 0 bases, with 20 bases between. Per germline, CDR1 SEHNR and CDR2 FQNEAQ (reference sequence). This CDR3 has 19 amino acids. In DNA, the CDR3 is TGTGCCAGCAGCTTAGCGCCTAGGGCAGAGGGCAAAGCTAACTATGGCTACACCTTC. Its translation is CASSLAPRAEGKANYGYTF.

The chain employs TRBV30 and TRBJ2-1; D might be TRBD1 (5 bases). Germline CDR1 GTSNPN, CDR2 SVGIG (reference sequence). The CDR3 is 15 residues long. The V gene lost 3 bases and the J gene lost 4 bases, with 16 bases spanning the gap. The CDR3 region is CAWRLKAGIYNEQFF. The CDR3 DNA reads TGTGCCTGGAGATTAAAGGCAGGGATTTACAATGAGCAGTTCTTC.

This chain connects TRBV9 to TRBJ1-6, with D unresolved. This CDR3 region has 16 residues. Germline V gene data show CDR1 as SGDLS and CDR2 as YYNGEE. The ends were cut back, 3 bases at V and 0 bases at J, with 10 bases in the middle. The CDR3, as DNA: TGTGCCAGCAGCGAACGGGGAAGCTCCTATAATTCACCCCTCCACTTT. Translating it yields CASSERGSSYNSPLHF.

This sequence joins TRBV6-5 and TRBJ1-6; D gene unclear. Germline-derived CDR1 and CDR2 are MNHEY and SVGAGI. This CDR3 spans 15 amino acids. V was clipped by 4 bases and J by 7 bases, with 14 bases between them. The CDR3 coding sequence is TGTGCCAGCAGTTGGAGCAGAGAAGCCAATTCACCCCTCCACTTT. Protein: CASSWSREANSPLHF.